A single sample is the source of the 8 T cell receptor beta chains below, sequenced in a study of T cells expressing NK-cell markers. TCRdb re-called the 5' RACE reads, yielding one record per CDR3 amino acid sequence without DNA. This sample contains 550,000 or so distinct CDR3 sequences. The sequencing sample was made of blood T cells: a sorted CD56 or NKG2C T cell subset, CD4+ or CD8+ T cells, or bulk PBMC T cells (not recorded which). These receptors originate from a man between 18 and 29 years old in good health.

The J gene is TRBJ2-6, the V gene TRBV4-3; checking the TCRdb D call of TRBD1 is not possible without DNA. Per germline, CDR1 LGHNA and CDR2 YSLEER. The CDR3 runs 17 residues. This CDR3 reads CASSQDSVGSGANVLTF.

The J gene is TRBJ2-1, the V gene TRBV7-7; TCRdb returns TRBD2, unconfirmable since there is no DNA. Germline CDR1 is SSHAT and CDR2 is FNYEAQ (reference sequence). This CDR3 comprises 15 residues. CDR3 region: CASSVGTSGMNEQFF.

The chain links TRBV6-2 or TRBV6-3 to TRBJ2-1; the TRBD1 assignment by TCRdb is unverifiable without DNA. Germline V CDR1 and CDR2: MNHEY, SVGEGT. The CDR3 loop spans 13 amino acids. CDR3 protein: CASSYPPVVGQFF.

The CDR3 loop is CASSSSLYFRGQGAGYTF. The chain links TRBV27 to TRBJ1-2; with no DNA, the TCRdb D assignment of TRBD1 cannot be verified. The CDR3 is made up of 18 amino acids. In germline, CDR1 is MNHEY, CDR2 SMNVEV (reference sequence).

This CDR3 is CASSPARYNEQFF. The J gene is TRBJ2-1, the V gene TRBV11-2; TCRdb outputs TRBD2, but without DNA this stays unchecked. The CDR3 spans 13 residues. CDR1 is SGHAT, CDR2 FQNNGV, per germline.

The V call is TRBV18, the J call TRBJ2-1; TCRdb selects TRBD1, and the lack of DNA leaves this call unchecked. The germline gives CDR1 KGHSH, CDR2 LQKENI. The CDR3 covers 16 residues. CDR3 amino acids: CASSPPAVYRDNEQFF.

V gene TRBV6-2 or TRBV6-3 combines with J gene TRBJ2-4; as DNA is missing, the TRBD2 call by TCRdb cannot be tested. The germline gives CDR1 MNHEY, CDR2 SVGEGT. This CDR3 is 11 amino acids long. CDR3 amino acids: CASSHQGLVYF.

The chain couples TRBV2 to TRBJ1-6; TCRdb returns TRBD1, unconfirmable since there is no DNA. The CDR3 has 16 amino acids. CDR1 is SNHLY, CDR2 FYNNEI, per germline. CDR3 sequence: CASNLGPGTESSPLHF. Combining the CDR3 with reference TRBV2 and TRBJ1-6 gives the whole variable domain EPEVTQTPSHQVTQMGQEVILRCVPISNHLYFYWYRQILGQKVEFLVSFYNNEISEKSEIFDDQFSVERPDGSNFTLKIRSTKLEDSAMYFCASNLGPGTESSPLHFGNGTRLTVT.